The next 13 T cell receptor beta chains were all read from a single sample in a study of blood T cell repertoires in COVID-19. Measured with immunoSEQ multiplex PCR; TCRdb has only the in-frame clones, and not every one. The table lists about 200,000 clones, about 84% of them singletons. Sequencing was carried out using peripheral blood. Receptor source: a woman aged 80 or over with acute or convalescent COVID-19.

The V and J genes are TRBV5-4 and TRBJ2-7; 10 bases are a match to TRBD1. The germline gives CDR1 SGHNT, CDR2 YYREEE (reference sequence). V lost 4 bases, J lost 3 bases, and 4 bases stayed unmatched. This CDR3 has 14 amino acids. CDR3 amino acids: CASSPGQGFYEQYF. The CDR3 DNA reads TGTGCCAGCAGCCCGGGACAGGGGTTCTACGAGCAGTACTTC.

The chain is built from TRBV15 and TRBJ2-6, with 7 positions matching TRBD2. V lost 0 bases to trimming and J lost 0 bases; unmatched junction nucleotides: 14. The CDR3 is made up of 21 amino acids. Germline-derived CDR1 and CDR2 are LNHNV and YYDKDF (reference sequence). This CDR3 is CATSRDRIRVAGHSGANVLTF. CDR3 nucleotide sequence: TGTGCCACCAGCAGAGATCGGATTAGAGTAGCGGGTCACTCTGGGGCCAACGTCCTGACTTTC.

The chain recombines TRBV9 with TRBJ2-7; 9 nucleotides agree with TRBD1. Germline V gene data show CDR1 as SGDLS and CDR2 as YYNGEE. This CDR3 is 15 amino acids long. With 4 bases clipped from V and 3 bases from J, the junction kept 8 bases outside the gene matches. The DNA of the CDR3 is TGTGCCAGCAGCTTAACCGGGACAGGGATCTACGAGCAGTACTTC. It encodes CASSLTGTGIYEQYF.

Of note for this clone: This specimen includes other DNA sequences encoding the same CDR3. This chain links TRBV6-5 with TRBJ1-3; D possibly corresponds to TRBD1 (5 bases). V lost 8 bases and J 0 bases, leaving 8 bases between the germline ends. CDR3 length equals 13 residues. In germline, CDR1 is MNHEY, CDR2 SVGAGI. In DNA form, the CDR3 reads TGTGCCAGCCGACAGAGCTCTGGAAACACCATATATTTT. Translated, it gives CASRQSSGNTIYF.

The chain combines TRBV6-5 with TRBJ1-1; D is unresolved. CDR3 length: 13 amino acids. V lost 6 bases and J lost 1, with 9 bases in between. From germline, CDR1 is MNHEY and CDR2 SVGAGI. The CDR3 bases are TGTGCCAGCAGCGGTCGATCGAACACTGAAGCTTTCTTT. This sequence encodes CASSGRSNTEAFF.

This clone was seen only once. This sequence joins TRBV19 and TRBJ2-3; D is possibly TRBD2 (6 bases). V lost 3 bases and J 3 bases, leaving 10 bases between the germline ends. The CDR3 extends over 14 amino acids. Per the germline V gene, CDR1 is LNHDA and CDR2 is SQIVND (reference sequence). CDR3 protein: CASSIRDSTDTQYF. For the CDR3, the DNA is TGTGCCAGTAGTATTCGGGACTCTACAGATACGCAGTATTTT.

The rearrangement joins TRBV7-9 to TRBJ2-2; D is unclear. V was cut by 2 bases and J by 0 bases, with 4 bases left in between. Germline V gives CDR1 SEHNR, CDR2 FQNEAQ (reference sequence). The CDR3 covers 14 residues. DNA of the CDR3: TGTGCCAGCAGCTTACTAGCGAACACCGGGGAGCTGTTTTTT. Translated: CASSLLANTGELFF.

The chain joins TRBV9 to TRBJ2-5; the match to TRBD1 covers 11 bases. CDR3 length: 15 amino acids. With 1 base clipped from V and 6 bases from J, the junction kept 5 bases outside the gene matches. Germline V gene lookup returns CDR1 SGDLS and CDR2 YYNGEE. The chain's CDR3 is CASSVTGQGAKTQYF. DNA for the CDR3: TGTGCCAGCAGCGTAACCGGACAGGGGGCGAAGACCCAGTACTTC.

The chain links TRBV7-9 to TRBJ2-1; maybe TRBD2 (6 bases). CDR3 length: 15 amino acids. Germline V lookup: CDR1 SEHNR, CDR2 FQNEAQ (reference sequence). Trimming stripped 6 bases from V and 4 bases from J, with 16 bases between. CDR3 DNA: TGTGCCAGCAGGATCGGGAGTTTTTCGTACAATGAGCAGTTCTTC. This translates into CASRIGSFSYNEQFF.

The chain is built from TRBV5-1 and TRBJ2-5, with D possibly TRBD2 on 6 matching bases. The V and J ends lost 2 bases and 5 bases respectively, with 13 bases between them. The CDR3 sequence is 14 residues long. Germline CDR1 SGHRS, CDR2 YFSETQ. This CDR3 is CASSFSGEGETQYF. The CDR3 DNA is TGCGCCAGCAGCTTTAGCGGCGAAGGGGAGACCCAGTACTTC.

This sequence joins TRBV19 and TRBJ2-5, with 15 bases fitting TRBD2. J gave up 4 bases and V 8 bases, and 8 bases lay outside the gene matches. The length of the CDR3 is 16 residues. CDR1 and CDR2 from the germline V gene are LNHDA and SQIVND (reference sequence). DNA for the CDR3: TGTGCCAGTCGACCCGGACTAGCGGGGGGGCGAGAGACCCAGTACTTC. Translation gives CASRPGLAGGRETQYF.

This clone was seen once. V and J are TRBV11-2 and TRBJ2-1; 7 bases line up with TRBD1. Per the germline V gene, CDR1 is SGHAT and CDR2 is FQNNGV. The CDR3 runs 14 residues. After removal of 3 bases from V and 8 bases from J, the junction contained 7 bases not matched to a gene. As DNA, the CDR3 is TGTGCCAGCAGCTTCCAAACAGGGGCATATGAGCAGTTCTTC. Amino acids: CASSFQTGAYEQFF.

V is TRBV6-5 and J is TRBJ1-5; maybe TRBD1 (6 bases). The CDR3 runs 14 residues. Germline V gives CDR1 MNHEY, CDR2 SVGAGI. Trimming removed 5 bases from V and 5 bases from J, with 13 bases in between. The CDR3 region has the DNA TGTGCCAGCAGTCGGGGGGCAGGGGATCAGCCCCAGCATTTT. Encoded protein: CASSRGAGDQPQHF.